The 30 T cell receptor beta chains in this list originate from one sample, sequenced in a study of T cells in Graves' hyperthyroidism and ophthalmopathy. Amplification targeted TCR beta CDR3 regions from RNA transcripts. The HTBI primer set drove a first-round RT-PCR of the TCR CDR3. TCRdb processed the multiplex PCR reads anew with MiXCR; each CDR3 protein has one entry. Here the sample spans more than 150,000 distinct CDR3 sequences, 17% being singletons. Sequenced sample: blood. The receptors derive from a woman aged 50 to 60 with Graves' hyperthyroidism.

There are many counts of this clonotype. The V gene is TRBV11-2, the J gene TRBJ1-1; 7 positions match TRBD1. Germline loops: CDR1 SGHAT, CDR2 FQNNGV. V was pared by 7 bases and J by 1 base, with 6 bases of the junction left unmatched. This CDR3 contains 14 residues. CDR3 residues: CASTIGGSNTEAFF. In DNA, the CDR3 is TGTGCCAGCACGATAGGGGGCTCGAACACTGAAGCTTTCTTT. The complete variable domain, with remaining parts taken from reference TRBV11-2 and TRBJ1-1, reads EAGVAQSPRYKIIEKRQSVAFWCNPISGHATLYWYQQILGQGPKLLIQFQNNGVVDDSQLPKDRFSAERLKGVDSTLKIQPAKLEDSAVYLCASTIGGSNTEAFFGQGTRLTVV.

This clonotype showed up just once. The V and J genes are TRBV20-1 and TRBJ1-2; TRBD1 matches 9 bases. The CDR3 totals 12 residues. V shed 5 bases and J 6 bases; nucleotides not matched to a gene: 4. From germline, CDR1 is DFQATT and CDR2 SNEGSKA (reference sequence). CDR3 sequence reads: CSAGQGRDGYTF. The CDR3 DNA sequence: TGCAGTGCTGGACAGGGGCGAGATGGCTACACCTTC.

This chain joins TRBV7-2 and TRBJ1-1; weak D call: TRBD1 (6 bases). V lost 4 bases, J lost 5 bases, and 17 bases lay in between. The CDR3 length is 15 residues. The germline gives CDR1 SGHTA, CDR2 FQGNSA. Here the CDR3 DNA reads TGTGCCAGCAGCTCGGGGGTGGGCAGGGGTACTGAAGCTTTCTTT. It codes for CASSSGVGRGTEAFF.

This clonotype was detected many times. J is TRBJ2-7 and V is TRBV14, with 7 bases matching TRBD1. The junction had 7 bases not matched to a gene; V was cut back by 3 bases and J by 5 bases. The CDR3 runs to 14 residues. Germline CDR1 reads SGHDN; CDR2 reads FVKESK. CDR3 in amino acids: CASSHTGTADEQYF. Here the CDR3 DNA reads TGTGCCAGCAGCCACACCGGGACAGCAGACGAGCAGTACTTC.

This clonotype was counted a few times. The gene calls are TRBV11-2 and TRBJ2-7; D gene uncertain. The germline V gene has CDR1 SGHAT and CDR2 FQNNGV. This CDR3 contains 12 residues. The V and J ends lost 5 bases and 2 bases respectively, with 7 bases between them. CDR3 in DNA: TGTGCCAGCAGCCCCAATACCTACGAGCAGTACTTC. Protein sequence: CASSPNTYEQYF.

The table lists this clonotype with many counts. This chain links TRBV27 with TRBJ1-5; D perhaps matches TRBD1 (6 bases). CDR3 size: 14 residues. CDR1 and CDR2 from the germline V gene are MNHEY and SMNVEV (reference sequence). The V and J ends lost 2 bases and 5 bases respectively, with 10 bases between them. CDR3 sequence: CASSLNGGHQPQHF. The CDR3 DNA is TGTGCCAGCAGTTTAAATGGGGGCCATCAGCCCCAGCATTTT.

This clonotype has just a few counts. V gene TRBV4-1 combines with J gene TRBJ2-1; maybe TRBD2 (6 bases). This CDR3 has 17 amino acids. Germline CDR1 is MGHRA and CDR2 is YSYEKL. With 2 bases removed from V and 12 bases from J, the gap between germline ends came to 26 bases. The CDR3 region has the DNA TGCGCCAGCAGCCAACCCACGCGAGCCCGGGACTCCCGGTTGCAGTTCTTC. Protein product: CASSQPTRARDSRLQFF.

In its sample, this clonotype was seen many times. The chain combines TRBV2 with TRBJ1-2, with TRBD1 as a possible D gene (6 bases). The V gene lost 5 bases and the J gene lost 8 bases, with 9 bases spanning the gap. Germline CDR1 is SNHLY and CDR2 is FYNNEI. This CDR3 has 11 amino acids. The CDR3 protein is CASSTGFGYTF. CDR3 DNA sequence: TGTGCCAGCAGTACAGGGTTCGGCTACACCTTC.

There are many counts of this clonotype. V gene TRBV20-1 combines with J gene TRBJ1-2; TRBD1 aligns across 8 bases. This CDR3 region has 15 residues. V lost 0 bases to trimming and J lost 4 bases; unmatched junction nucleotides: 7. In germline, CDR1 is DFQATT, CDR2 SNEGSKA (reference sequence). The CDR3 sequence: CSAREPDRVSYGYTF. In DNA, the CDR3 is TGCAGTGCTAGAGAACCGGACAGGGTTAGCTATGGCTACACCTTC.

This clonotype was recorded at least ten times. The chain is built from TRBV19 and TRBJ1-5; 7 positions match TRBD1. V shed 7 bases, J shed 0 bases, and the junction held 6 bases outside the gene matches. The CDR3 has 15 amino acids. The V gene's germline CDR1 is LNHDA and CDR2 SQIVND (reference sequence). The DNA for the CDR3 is TGTGCCAGTATCGGGACAGCTTATAGCAATCAGCCCCAGCATTTT. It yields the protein CASIGTAYSNQPQHF.

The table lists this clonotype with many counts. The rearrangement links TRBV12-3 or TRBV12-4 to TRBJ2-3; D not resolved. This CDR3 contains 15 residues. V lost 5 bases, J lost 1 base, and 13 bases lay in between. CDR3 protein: CASSPQAARTDTQYF. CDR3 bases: TGTGCCAGCAGTCCCCAGGCGGCCCGCACAGATACGCAGTATTTT.

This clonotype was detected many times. The CDR3 is CASSQDRGNIQYF. DNA for the CDR3: TGTGCCAGCAGCCAAGACAGGGGAAACATTCAGTACTTC. The V and J genes are TRBV14 and TRBJ2-4; perhaps TRBD1 as D (6 bases). The V gene's germline CDR1 is SGHDN and CDR2 FVKESK. The V end lost 0 bases, the J end lost 6 bases, and 6 bases lay between the germline ends. This CDR3 contains 13 residues.

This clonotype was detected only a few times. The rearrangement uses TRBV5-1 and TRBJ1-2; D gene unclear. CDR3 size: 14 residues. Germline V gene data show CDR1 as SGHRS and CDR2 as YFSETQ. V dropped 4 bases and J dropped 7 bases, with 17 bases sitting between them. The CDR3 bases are TGCGCCAGCAGCACCTCCAGTGGGAATGGTGGCTACACCTTC. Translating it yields CASSTSSGNGGYTF.

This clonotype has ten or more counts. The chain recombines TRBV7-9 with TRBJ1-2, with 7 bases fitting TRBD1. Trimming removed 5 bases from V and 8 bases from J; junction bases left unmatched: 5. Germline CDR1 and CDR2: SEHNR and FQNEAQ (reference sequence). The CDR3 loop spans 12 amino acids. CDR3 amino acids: CASSPRQGGYTF. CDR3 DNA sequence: TGTGCCAGCAGCCCTCGACAGGGCGGCTACACCTTC.

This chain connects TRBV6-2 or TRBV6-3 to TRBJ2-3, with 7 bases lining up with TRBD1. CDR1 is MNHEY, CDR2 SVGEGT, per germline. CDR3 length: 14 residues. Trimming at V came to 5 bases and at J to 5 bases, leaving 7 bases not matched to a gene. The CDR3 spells CASSRQGEGDTQYF. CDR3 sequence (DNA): TGTGCCAGCAGTCGACAGGGCGAGGGAGATACGCAGTATTTT.

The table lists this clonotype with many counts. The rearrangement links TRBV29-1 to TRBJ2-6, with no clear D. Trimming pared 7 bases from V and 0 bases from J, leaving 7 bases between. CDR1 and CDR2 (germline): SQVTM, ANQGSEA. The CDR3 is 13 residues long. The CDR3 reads CSAIDSGANVLTF. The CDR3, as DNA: TGCAGCGCGATAGACTCTGGGGCCAACGTCCTGACTTTC.

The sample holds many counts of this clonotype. In DNA form, the CDR3 reads TGTGCCACCAGCAGAGAGGTTAGAACCAAACCGCGGGCCCAGTACTTC. The encoded protein is CATSREVRTKPRAQYF. The J gene is TRBJ2-5, the V gene TRBV15, with D tentatively TRBD2 (5 bases). Per the germline V gene, CDR1 is LNHNV and CDR2 is YYDKDF (reference sequence). The CDR3 extends over 16 amino acids. Trimming removed 0 bases from V and 9 bases from J, with 20 bases in between.

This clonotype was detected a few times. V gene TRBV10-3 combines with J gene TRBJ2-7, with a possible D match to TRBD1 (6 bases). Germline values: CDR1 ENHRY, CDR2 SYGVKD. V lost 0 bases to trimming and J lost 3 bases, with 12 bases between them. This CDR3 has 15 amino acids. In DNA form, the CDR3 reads TGTGCCATCAGTGAGTCGGGTGGGGGCAACTACGAGCAGTACTTC. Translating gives CAISESGGGNYEQYF.

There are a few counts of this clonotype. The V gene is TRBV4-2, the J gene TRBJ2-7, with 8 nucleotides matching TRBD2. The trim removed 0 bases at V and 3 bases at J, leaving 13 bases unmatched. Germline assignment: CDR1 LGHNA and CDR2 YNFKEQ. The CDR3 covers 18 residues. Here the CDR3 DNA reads TGTGCCAGCAGCCAAGATAGGGTCCTCAGAGCGGGGGTCTACGAGCAGTACTTC. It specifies CASSQDRVLRAGVYEQYF.

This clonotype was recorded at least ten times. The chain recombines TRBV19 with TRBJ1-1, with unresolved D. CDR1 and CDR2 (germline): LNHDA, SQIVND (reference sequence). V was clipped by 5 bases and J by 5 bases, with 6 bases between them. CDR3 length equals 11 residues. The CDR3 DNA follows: TGTGCCAGTAGTGCCTGGACTGAAGCTTTCTTT. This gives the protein CASSAWTEAFF.

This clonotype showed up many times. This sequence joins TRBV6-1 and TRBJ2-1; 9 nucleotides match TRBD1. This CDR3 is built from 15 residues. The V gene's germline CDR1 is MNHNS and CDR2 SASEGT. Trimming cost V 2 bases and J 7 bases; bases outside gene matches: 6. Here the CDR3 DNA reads TGTGCCAGCAGTGAACTCCCCGACAGGGGGAATGAGCAGTTCTTC. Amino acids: CASSELPDRGNEQFF.

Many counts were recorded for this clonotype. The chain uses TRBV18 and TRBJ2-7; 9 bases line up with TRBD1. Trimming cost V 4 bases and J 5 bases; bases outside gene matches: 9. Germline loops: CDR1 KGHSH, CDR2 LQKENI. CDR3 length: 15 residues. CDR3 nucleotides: TGTGCCAGCTCACTCGTCCGGGACAGGGCTAACGAGCAGTACTTC. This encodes CASSLVRDRANEQYF. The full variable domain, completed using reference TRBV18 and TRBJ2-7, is NAGVMQNPRHLVRRRGQEARLRCSPMKGHSHVYWYRQLPEEGLKFMVYLQKENIIDESGMPKERFSAEFPKEGPSILRIQQVVRGDSAAYFCASSLVRDRANEQYFGPGTRLTVT.

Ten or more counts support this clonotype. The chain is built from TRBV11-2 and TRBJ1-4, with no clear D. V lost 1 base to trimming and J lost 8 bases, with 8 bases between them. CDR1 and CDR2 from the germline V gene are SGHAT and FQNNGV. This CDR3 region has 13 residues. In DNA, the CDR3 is TGTGCCAGCAGCTTAGGGCCCTTGGAAAAACTGTTTTTT. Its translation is CASSLGPLEKLFF.

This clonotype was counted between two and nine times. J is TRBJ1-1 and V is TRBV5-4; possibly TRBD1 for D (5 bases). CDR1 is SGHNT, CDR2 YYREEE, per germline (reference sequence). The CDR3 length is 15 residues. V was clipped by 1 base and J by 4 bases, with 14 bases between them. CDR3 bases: TGTGCCAGCAGCTTGAGGCTGCGGGGGGTCACTGAAGCTTTCTTT. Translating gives CASSLRLRGVTEAFF. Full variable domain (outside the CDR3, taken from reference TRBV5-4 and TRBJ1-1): ETGVTQSPTHLIKTRGQQVTLRCSSQSGHNTVSWYQQALGQGPQFIFQYYREEENGRGNFPPRFSGLQFPNYSSELNVNALELDDSALYLCASSLRLRGVTEAFFGQGTRLTVV.

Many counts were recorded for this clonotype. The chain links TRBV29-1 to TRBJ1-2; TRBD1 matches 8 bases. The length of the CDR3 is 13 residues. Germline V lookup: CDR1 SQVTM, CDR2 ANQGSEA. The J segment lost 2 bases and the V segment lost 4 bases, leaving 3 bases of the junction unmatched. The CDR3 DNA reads TGCAGCGTTGGGGCAGGGGGCAACTATGGCTACACCTTC. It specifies CSVGAGGNYGYTF.

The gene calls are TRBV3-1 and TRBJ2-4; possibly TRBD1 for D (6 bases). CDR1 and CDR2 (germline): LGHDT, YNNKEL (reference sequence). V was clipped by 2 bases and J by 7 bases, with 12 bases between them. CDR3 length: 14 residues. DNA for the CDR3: TGTGCCAGCAGCCAAATTCAGGGGCTGAACATTCAGTACTTC. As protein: CASSQIQGLNIQYF.

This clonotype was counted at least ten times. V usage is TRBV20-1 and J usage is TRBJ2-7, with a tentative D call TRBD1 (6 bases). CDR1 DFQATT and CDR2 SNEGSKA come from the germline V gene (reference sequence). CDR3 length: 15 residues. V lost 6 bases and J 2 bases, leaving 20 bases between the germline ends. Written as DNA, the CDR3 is TGCAGTGCCACCGACTCAGGGACACAAACCTACGAGCAGTACTTC. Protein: CSATDSGTQTYEQYF.

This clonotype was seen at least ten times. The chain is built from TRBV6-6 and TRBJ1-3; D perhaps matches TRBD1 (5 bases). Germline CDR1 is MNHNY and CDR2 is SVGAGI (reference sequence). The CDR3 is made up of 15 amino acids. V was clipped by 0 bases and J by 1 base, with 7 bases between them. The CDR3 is CASSYSRGSGNTIYF. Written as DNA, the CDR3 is TGTGCCAGCAGTTACTCGAGGGGTTCTGGAAACACCATATATTTT.

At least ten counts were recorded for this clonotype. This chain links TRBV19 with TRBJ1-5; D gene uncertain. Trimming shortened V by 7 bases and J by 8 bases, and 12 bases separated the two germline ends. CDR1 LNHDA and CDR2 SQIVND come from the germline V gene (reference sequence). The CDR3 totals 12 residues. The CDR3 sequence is CASNDGVEPQHF. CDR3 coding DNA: TGTGCCAGTAACGATGGGGTTGAGCCCCAGCATTTT.

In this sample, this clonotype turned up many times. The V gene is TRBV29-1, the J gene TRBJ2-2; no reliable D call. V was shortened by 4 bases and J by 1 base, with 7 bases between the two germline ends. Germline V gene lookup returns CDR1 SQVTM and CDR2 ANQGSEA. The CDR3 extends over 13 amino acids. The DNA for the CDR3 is TGCAGCGTTGGTATGGGGAACACCGGGGAGCTGTTTTTT. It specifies CSVGMGNTGELFF.